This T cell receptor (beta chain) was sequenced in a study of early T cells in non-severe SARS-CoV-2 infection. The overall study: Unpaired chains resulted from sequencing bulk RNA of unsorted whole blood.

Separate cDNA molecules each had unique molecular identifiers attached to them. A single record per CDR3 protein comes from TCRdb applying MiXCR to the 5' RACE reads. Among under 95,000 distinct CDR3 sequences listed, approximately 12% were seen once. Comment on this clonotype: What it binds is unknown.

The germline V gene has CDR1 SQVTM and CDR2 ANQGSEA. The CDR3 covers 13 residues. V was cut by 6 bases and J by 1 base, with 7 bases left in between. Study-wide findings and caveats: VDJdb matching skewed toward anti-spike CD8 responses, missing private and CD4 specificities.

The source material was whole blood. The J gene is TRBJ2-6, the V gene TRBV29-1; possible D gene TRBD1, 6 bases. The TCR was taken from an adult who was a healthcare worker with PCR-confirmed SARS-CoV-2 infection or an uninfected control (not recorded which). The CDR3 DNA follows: TGCAGCGTGGGGGCTTCTGGGGCCAACGTCCTGACTTTC. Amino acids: CSVGASGANVLTF.